The 16 T cell receptor beta chains in this list originate from one sample, sequenced in a study of blood T cell repertoires in COVID-19. Sequencing was performed with immunoSEQ multiplex PCR; in TCRdb, only in-frame clones are kept and a portion is missing. The sample holds approximately 150,000 clones, 65% to 90% seen once. Sequencing was carried out using peripheral blood. The receptors come from a man between 60 and 70 years old with active or convalescent COVID-19.

The CDR3 nucleotides read TGTGCCAGCAGCCAGAACACAGGGGTCTATGGCTACACCTTC. Translated: CASSQNTGVYGYTF. The rearrangement joins TRBV7-2 to TRBJ1-2; 7 nucleotides agree with TRBD1. V shed 5 bases, J shed 4 bases, and the junction held 7 bases outside the gene matches. The CDR3 loop spans 14 amino acids. Germline V lookup: CDR1 SGHTA, CDR2 FQGNSA.

This chain uses TRBV24-1 with TRBJ1-1; TRBD1 agrees at 9 bases. The CDR3 extends over 13 amino acids. The junction had 4 bases not matched to a gene; V was cut back by 7 bases and J by 5 bases. Germline V gene data show CDR1 as KGHDR and CDR2 as SFDVKD. The CDR3 nucleotides are TGTGCCACCAGAAGGACAGGGGAAACTGAAGCTTTCTTT. This translates into CATRRTGETEAFF.

This sequence joins TRBV6-5 and TRBJ1-2; D is perhaps TRBD1 (6 bases). The V end lost 0 bases, the J end lost 2 bases, and 10 bases lay between the germline ends. Germline lookup yields CDR1 MNHEY and CDR2 SVGAGI. This CDR3 spans 15 amino acids. This CDR3 reads CASSYSRTANYGYTF. DNA for the CDR3: TGTGCCAGCAGTTACTCACGGACAGCAAACTATGGCTACACCTTC.

The V gene is TRBV5-6, the J gene TRBJ2-1; 7 nucleotides align to TRBD2. The CDR3 extends over 17 amino acids. V lost 4 bases and J lost 3; bases outside the gene matches: 13. Germline V gives CDR1 SGHDT, CDR2 YYEEEE. CDR3 region: CASSPPFREGNYNEQFF. In DNA form, the CDR3 reads TGTGCCAGCAGCCCACCATTTAGGGAGGGTAACTACAATGAGCAGTTCTTC.

This clone was detected only a few times. V usage is TRBV6-2 or TRBV6-3 and J usage is TRBJ2-5; TRBD2 agrees at 8 bases. With V trimmed by 2 bases and J by 2 bases, 4 bases remained unmatched. Germline V CDR1 and CDR2: MNHEY, SVGEGT. The CDR3 spans 15 residues. CDR3 loop: CASSYGTSIQETQYF. The CDR3, as DNA: TGTGCCAGCAGTTACGGGACTAGTATACAAGAGACCCAGTACTTC.

The chain is built from TRBV6-1 and TRBJ1-1; tentatively, D is TRBD1 (5 bases). Germline V gives CDR1 MNHNS, CDR2 SASEGT. V was pared by 7 bases and J by 1 base, with 13 bases between. This CDR3 has 14 residues. The CDR3 spells CASKRQTENTEAFF. The CDR3 DNA reads TGTGCCAGCAAAAGACAGACAGAGAACACTGAAGCTTTCTTT.

This sequence joins TRBV5-1 and TRBJ2-1; 11 bases are a match to TRBD2. Losses at the gene ends were 0 bases for V and 7 bases for J; bases not matched to a gene: 3. In germline, CDR1 is SGHRS, CDR2 YFSETQ. The CDR3 loop spans 15 amino acids. CDR3 in amino acids: CASSLVAGGSNEQFF. CDR3 nucleotide sequence: TGCGCCAGCAGCTTGGTAGCGGGAGGGTCTAATGAGCAGTTCTTC. The full variable domain, its missing parts supplied by reference TRBV5-1 and TRBJ2-1, is KAGVTQTPRYLIKTRGQQVTLSCSPISGHRSVSWYQQTPGQGLQFLFEYFSETQRNKGNFPGRFSGRQFSNSRSEMNVSTLELGDSALYLCASSLVAGGSNEQFFGPGTRLTVL.

The chain couples TRBV10-2 to TRBJ1-4; 9 bases agree with TRBD1. V gave up 5 bases and J gave up 4 bases; unmatched junction bases: 5. This CDR3 is built from 15 residues. Germline CDR1 reads WSHSY; CDR2 reads SAAADI. The CDR3: CASSPRQGVNEKLFF. Here the CDR3 DNA reads TGCGCCAGCAGTCCAAGACAGGGGGTTAATGAAAAACTGTTTTTT.

This rearrangement joins TRBV11-2 to TRBJ1-2, with D hard to call. V was cut by 3 bases and J by 5 bases, with 10 bases left in between. Germline V lookup: CDR1 SGHAT, CDR2 FQNNGV. There are 13 residues in the CDR3. The CDR3: CASSFPGFYGYTF. The CDR3 DNA reads as TGTGCCAGCAGCTTCCCGGGATTTTATGGCTACACCTTC.

This clone was detected only once. The V gene is TRBV18, the J gene TRBJ2-5, with D maybe TRBD1 (5 bases). Germline CDR1 reads KGHSH; CDR2 reads LQKENI. Trimming stripped 3 bases from V and 1 base from J, with 9 bases between. The CDR3 consists of 14 residues. The CDR3 is CASSPRQSQETQYF. The CDR3 DNA reads TGTGCCAGCTCACCTCGACAGAGCCAAGAGACCCAGTACTTC. The full variable domain, rest sourced from reference TRBV18 and TRBJ2-5, is NAGVMQNPRHLVRRRGQEARLRCSPMKGHSHVYWYRQLPEEGLKFMVYLQKENIIDESGMPKERFSAEFPKEGPSILRIQQVVRGDSAAYFCASSPRQSQETQYFGPGTRLLVL.

The J gene is TRBJ2-1, the V gene TRBV10-2; D might be TRBD1 (6 bases). Trimming stripped 6 bases from V and 7 bases from J, with 10 bases between. This CDR3 comprises 12 residues. In germline, CDR1 is WSHSY, CDR2 SAAADI. The CDR3 is CASSQGFNEQFF. The CDR3 DNA follows: TGCGCCAGCAGCCAGGGGTTTAATGAGCAGTTCTTC.

The J gene is TRBJ2-6, the V gene TRBV2, with a possible D match to TRBD1 (5 bases). Germline-derived CDR1 and CDR2 are SNHLY and FYNNEI. The V gene lost 6 bases and the J gene lost 3 bases, with 12 bases spanning the gap. The CDR3 is made up of 15 amino acids. CDR3 nucleotide sequence: TGTGCCAGCAGGGGGCGGATGGTTGGGGCCAACGTCCTGACTTTC. Its translation is CASRGRMVGANVLTF.

The rearrangement joins TRBV6-1 to TRBJ2-2, with D uncertain. The CDR3 contains 19 residues. The V end was cut by 1 base, the J end by 0 bases, with 18 bases between. Germline V gene lookup returns CDR1 MNHNS and CDR2 SASEGT. Here the CDR3 reads CASSEVGTDRTTNTGELFF. CDR3 nucleotides: TGTGCCAGCAGTGAAGTAGGAACAGACCGAACGACGAACACCGGGGAGCTGTTTTTT.

The J gene is TRBJ1-4, the V gene TRBV7-9, with 10 bases that match TRBD1. The CDR3 spans 15 residues. The V and J ends lost 4 bases and 5 bases, in that order; junction bases with no gene match: 4. Germline CDR1 SEHNR, CDR2 FQNEAQ (reference sequence). CDR3 bases: TGTGCCAGCAGCTACCCGGGACAGGGGAATGAAAAACTGTTTTTT. Its protein product is CASSYPGQGNEKLFF.

This clone was observed a single time. The rearrangement joins TRBV10-1 to TRBJ2-1; 10 positions agree with TRBD2. The CDR3 totals 15 residues. CDR1 and CDR2 from the germline V gene are WNHNN and SYGVQD (reference sequence). The V and J ends lost 4 bases and 7 bases, in that order; junction bases with no gene match: 7. DNA for the CDR3: TGCGCCAGCAGTGTCTCAAGTAGCGGGAGGAATGAGCAGTTCTTC. Translated, it gives CASSVSSSGRNEQFF.

V is TRBV28 and J is TRBJ1-3; no reliable D call. Germline loops: CDR1 MDHEN, CDR2 SYDVKM. Trimming removed 6 bases at V and 3 bases at J, with 6 bases between. This CDR3 has 12 amino acids. In nucleotides, the CDR3 is TGTGCCAGCAGCTTTAGTGGAAACACCATATATTTT. It encodes CASSFSGNTIYF. Full variable domain (outside the CDR3, taken from reference TRBV28 and TRBJ1-3): DVKVTQSSRYLVKRTGEKVFLECVQDMDHENMFWYRQDPGLGLRLIYFSYDVKMKEKGDIPEGYSVSREKKERFSLILESASTNQTSMYLCASSFSGNTIYFGEGSWLTVV.